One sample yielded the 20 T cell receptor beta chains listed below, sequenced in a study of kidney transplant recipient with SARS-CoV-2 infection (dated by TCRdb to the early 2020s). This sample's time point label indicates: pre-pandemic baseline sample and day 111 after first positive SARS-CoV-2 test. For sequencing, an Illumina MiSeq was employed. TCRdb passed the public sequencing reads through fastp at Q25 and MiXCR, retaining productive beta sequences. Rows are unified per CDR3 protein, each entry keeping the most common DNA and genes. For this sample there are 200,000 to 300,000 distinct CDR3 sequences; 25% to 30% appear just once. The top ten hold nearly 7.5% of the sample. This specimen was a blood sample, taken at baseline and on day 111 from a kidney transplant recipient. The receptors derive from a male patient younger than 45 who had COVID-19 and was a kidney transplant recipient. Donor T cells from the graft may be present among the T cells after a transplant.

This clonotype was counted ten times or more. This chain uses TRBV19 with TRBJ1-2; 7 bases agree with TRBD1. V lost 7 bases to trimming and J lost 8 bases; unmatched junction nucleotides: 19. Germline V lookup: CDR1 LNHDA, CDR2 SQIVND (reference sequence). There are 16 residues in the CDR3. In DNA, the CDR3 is TGTGCCAGTACCCACACCCCGGGACAGACTTCTAGAGGCTACACCTTC. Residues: CASTHTPGQTSRGYTF.

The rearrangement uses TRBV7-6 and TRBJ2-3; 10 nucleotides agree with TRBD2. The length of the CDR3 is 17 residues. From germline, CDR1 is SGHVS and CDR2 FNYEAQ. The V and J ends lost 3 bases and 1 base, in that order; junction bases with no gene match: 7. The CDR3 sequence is CASSLDPSGRGTDTQYF. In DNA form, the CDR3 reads TGTGCCAGCAGCTTGGACCCTAGCGGGAGAGGCACAGATACGCAGTATTTT.

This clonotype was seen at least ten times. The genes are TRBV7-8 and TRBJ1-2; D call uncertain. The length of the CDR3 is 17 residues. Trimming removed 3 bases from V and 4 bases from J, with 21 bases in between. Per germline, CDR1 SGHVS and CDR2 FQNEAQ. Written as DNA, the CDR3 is TGTGCCAGCAGCTTGATTGTGTTTACCCGAAAGACCTATGGCTACACCTTC. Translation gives CASSLIVFTRKTYGYTF.

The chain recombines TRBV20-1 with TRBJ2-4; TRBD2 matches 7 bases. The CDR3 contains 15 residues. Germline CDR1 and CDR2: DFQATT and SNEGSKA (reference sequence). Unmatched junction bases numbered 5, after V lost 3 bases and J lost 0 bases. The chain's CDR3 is CSARSGGIAKNIQYF. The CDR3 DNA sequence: TGCAGTGCTAGGTCGGGGGGAATAGCCAAAAACATTCAGTACTTC.

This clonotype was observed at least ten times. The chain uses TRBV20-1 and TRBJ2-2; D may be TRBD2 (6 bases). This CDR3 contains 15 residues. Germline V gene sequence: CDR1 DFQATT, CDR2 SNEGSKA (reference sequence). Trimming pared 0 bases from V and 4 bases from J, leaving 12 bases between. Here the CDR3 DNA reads TGCAGTGCTAGAGATTCCGGGAGCATCACCGGGGAGCTGTTTTTT. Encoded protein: CSARDSGSITGELFF.

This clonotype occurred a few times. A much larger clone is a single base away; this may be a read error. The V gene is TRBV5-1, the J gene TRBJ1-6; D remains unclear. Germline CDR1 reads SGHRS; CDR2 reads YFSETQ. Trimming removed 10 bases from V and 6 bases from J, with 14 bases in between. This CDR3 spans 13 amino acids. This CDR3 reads CAGKESTNSPLHF. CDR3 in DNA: TGCGCCGGCAAGGAATCAACTAATTCACCCCTCCACTTT.

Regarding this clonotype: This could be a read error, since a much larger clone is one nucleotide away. CDR3 sequence: CAPHQGGYEQYF. CDR3 sequence (DNA): TGTGCCCCCCACCAGGGAGGCTACGAGCAGTACTTC. The V gene is TRBV30, the J gene TRBJ2-7, with TRBD2 as a possible D gene (6 bases). The CDR3 consists of 12 residues. V lost 8 bases and J lost 3, with 14 bases in between. In germline, CDR1 is GTSNPN, CDR2 SVGIG (reference sequence).

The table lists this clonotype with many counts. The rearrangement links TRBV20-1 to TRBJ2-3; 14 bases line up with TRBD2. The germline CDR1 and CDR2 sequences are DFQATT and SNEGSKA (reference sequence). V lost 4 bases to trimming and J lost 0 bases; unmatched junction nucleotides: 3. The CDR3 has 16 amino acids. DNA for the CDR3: TGCAGTGCTACAGGACTAGCGGGAGGCAGCACAGATACGCAGTATTTT. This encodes CSATGLAGGSTDTQYF.

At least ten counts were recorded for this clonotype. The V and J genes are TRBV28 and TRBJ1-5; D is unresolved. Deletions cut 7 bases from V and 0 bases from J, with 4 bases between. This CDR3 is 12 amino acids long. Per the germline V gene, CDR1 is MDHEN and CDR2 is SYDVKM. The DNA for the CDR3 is TGTGCCAGCAAGGGTAGCAATCAGCCCCAGCATTTT. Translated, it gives CASKGSNQPQHF.

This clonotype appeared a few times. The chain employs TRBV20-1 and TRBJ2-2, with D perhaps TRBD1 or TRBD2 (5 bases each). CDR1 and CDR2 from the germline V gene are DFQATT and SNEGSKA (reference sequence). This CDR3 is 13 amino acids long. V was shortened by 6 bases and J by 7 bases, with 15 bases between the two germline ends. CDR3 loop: CSAGREYVGELFF. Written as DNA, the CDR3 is TGCAGTGCCGGCAGGGAGTACGTCGGGGAGCTGTTTTTT.

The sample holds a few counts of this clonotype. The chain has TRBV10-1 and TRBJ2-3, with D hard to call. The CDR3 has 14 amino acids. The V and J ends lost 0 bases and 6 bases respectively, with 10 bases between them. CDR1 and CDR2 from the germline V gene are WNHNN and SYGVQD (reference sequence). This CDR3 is CASSESGNGDTQYF. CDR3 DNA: TGCGCCAGCAGTGAGTCGGGCAACGGGGATACGCAGTATTTT.

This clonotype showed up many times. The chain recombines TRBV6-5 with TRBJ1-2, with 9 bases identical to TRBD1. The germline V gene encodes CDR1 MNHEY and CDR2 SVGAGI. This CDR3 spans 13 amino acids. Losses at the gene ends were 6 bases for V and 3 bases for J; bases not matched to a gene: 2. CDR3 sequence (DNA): TGTGCCAGCAGACAGGGGGCTGACTATGGCTACACCTTC. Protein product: CASRQGADYGYTF.

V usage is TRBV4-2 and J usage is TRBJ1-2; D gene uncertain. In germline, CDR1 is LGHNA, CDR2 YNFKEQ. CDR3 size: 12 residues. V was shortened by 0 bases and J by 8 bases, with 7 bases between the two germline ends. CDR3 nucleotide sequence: TGTGCCAGCAGCCAAGAGATAACGGGCTACACCTTC. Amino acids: CASSQEITGYTF.

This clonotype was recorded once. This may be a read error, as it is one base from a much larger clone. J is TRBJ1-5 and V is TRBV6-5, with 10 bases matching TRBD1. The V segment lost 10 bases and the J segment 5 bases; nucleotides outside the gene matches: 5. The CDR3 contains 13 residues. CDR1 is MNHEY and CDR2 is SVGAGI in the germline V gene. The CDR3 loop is CANMDRGDQPQHF. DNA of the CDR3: TGTGCCAACATGGACAGGGGGGATCAGCCCCAGCATTTT.

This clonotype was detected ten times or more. The CDR3 protein is CATSETRDRGNTGELFF. For the CDR3, the DNA is TGTGCCACCAGTGAAACCCGGGACAGGGGTAACACCGGGGAGCTGTTTTTT. The chain combines TRBV24-1 with TRBJ2-2; 10 nucleotides line up with TRBD1. CDR3 length: 17 amino acids. Germline values: CDR1 KGHDR, CDR2 SFDVKD. V lost 4 bases to trimming and J lost 2 bases; unmatched junction nucleotides: 6.

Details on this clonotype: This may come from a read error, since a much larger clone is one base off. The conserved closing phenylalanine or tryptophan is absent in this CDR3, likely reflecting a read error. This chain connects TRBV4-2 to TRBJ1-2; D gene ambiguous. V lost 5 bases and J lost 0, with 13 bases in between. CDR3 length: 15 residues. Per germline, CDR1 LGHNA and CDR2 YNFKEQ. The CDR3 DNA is TGTGCCAGCAGCAGCCACACTGAATCTAACTATGGCTACACCTTA. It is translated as CASSSHTESNYGYTL.

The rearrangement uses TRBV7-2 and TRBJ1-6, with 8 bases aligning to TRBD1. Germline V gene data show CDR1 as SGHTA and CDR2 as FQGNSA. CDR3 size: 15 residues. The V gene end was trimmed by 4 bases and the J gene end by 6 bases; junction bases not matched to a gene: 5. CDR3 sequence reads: CASSSMTGVNSPLHF. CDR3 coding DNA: TGTGCCAGCAGCTCGATGACAGGGGTTAATTCACCCCTCCACTTT.

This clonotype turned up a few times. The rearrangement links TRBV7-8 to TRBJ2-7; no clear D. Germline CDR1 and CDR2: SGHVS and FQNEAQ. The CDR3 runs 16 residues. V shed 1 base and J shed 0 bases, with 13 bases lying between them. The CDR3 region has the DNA TGTGCCAGCAGCTTAGAGGCCGGACCCTTCTCCTACGAGCAGTACTTC. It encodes CASSLEAGPFSYEQYF.

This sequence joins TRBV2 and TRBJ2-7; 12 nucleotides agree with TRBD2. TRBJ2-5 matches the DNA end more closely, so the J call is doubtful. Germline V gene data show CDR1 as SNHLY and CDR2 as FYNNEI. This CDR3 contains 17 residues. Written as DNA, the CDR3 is TGTGCCAGCACCGATGGGCTAGCGGGAGGGGTCGAGTGGACCCAGTACTTC. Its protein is CASTDGLAGGVEWTQYF.

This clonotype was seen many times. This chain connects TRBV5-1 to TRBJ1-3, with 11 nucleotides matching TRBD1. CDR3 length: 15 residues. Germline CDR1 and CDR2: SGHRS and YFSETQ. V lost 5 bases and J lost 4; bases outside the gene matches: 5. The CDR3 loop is CASSGQGAGGNTIYF. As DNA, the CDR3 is TGCGCCAGCAGTGGACAGGGGGCAGGGGGAAACACCATATATTTT.